These 24 T cell receptor beta chains came from one sample sequenced in a study of beta chain features in type 1 diabetes. Sequencing targeted expressed TCRB transcripts, as all isolated RNA had been reverse transcribed. Measured with immunoSEQ multiplex PCR; TCRdb has only the in-frame clones, and not every one. This sample has 900,000 or so clones; roughly a sixth occur once, and the top ten carry 0.02% to 0.03%. The specimen was naive CD4+ T cells from blood. The receptors were sampled from a woman aged 18-35 years in good health.

Only a few counts were recorded for this clone. The V call is TRBV13, the J call TRBJ2-7; D is perhaps TRBD2 (6 bases). Germline V gene sequence: CDR1 PRHDT, CDR2 FYEKMQ (reference sequence). Trimming took 3 bases from V and 2 from J, leaving 11 bases between them. CDR3 length: 14 amino acids. As DNA, the CDR3 is TGTGCCAGCAGCTTGGGACTCAAGACCTACGAGCAGTACTTC. This codes for CASSLGLKTYEQYF.

This clone was picked up a small number of times. The V gene is TRBV19, the J gene TRBJ2-4, with D possibly TRBD2 on 6 matching bases. CDR3 length: 14 amino acids. Germline V gene sequence: CDR1 LNHDA, CDR2 SQIVND (reference sequence). Trimming stripped 4 bases from V and 8 bases from J, with 15 bases between. Here the CDR3 DNA reads TGTGCCAGTAGTACTCTAGCGTCCCTCCACATTCAGTACTTC. Its translation: CASSTLASLHIQYF.

This chain connects TRBV6-5 to TRBJ1-2; tentative D call: TRBD1 (6 bases). V shed 6 bases and J shed 7 bases, with 15 bases lying between them. This CDR3 region has 13 residues. Germline V CDR1 and CDR2: MNHEY, SVGAGI. The CDR3 here is CASRSTEGVGYTF. CDR3 bases: TGTGCCAGCAGATCGACAGAGGGGGTTGGCTACACCTTC.

There are a few counts of this clone. This chain connects TRBV7-3 to TRBJ2-1; D gene uncertain. Germline CDR1 reads SGHTA; CDR2 reads FQGTGA. This CDR3 spans 16 amino acids. The V gene lost 1 base and the J gene lost 5 bases, with 15 bases spanning the gap. The chain's CDR3 is CASSLNNGLVNNEQFF. Here the CDR3 DNA reads TGTGCCAGCAGCTTAAACAACGGTCTAGTTAACAATGAGCAGTTCTTC.

The chain carries TRBV19 and TRBJ2-5; D is possibly TRBD2 (5 bases). The CDR3 loop spans 13 amino acids. V lost 5 bases, J lost 0 bases, and 7 bases lay in between. Germline-derived CDR1 and CDR2 are LNHDA and SQIVND (reference sequence). The CDR3 protein is CASSFGDQETQYF. The CDR3 DNA reads as TGTGCCAGTAGTTTCGGGGACCAAGAGACCCAGTACTTC.

This clone came up a few times. The V call is TRBV6-1, the J call TRBJ2-7; 8 bases align to TRBD2. CDR1 MNHNS and CDR2 SASEGT come from the germline V gene. CDR3 length equals 15 residues. The trim removed 5 bases at V and 5 bases at J, leaving 11 bases unmatched. This chain's CDR3 is CASSFTSGSRNEQYF. The CDR3 region has the DNA TGTGCCAGCAGTTTTACGAGCGGGAGCCGAAACGAGCAGTACTTC.

This clone came up a few times. The chain carries TRBV5-4 and TRBJ2-3; D might be TRBD2 (5 bases). The V and J ends lost 2 bases and 0 bases respectively, with 19 bases between them. The CDR3 is 18 amino acids. Looked up from germline, CDR1 is SGHNT and CDR2 is YYREEE (reference sequence). The CDR3 protein is CASSLGGGHHLSTDTQYF. Here the CDR3 DNA reads TGTGCCAGCAGCTTAGGAGGCGGCCATCATCTTAGCACAGATACGCAGTATTTT.

The genes are TRBV19 and TRBJ1-1; no definite D call. CDR1 and CDR2 from the germline V gene are LNHDA and SQIVND (reference sequence). The CDR3 covers 13 residues. The ends were cut back, 5 bases at V and 1 base at J, with 8 bases in the middle. Written as DNA, the CDR3 is TGTGCCAGTAGTGGGAGTCAGAACACTGAAGCTTTCTTT. The encoded protein is CASSGSQNTEAFF. Drawing the rest from reference TRBV19 and TRBJ1-1, the complete variable domain is DGGITQSPKYLFRKEGQNVTLSCEQNLNHDAMYWYRQDPGQGLRLIYYSQIVNDFQKGDIAEGYSVSREKKESFPLTVTSAQKNPTAFYLCASSGSQNTEAFFGQGTRLTVV.

CDR3 in DNA: TGTGCCAGCAGTCAGTGGTCCAGGGGAGGCACTGAAGCTTTCTTT. Amino acid sequence: CASSQWSRGGTEAFF. The chain recombines TRBV6-1 with TRBJ1-1, with a weak D call TRBD1 (6 bases). The CDR3 consists of 15 residues. The germline gives CDR1 MNHNS, CDR2 SASEGT. V was trimmed by 5 bases and J by 4 bases, leaving 17 bases between them.

The J gene is TRBJ1-2, the V gene TRBV6-5, with 9 bases identical to TRBD1. Looked up from germline, CDR1 is MNHEY and CDR2 is SVGAGI. With 0 bases clipped from V and 4 bases from J, the junction kept 0 bases outside the gene matches. The CDR3 loop spans 14 amino acids. CDR3 nucleotides: TGTGCCAGCAGTTACTCGGGACAGGGCTATGGCTACACCTTC. Translated: CASSYSGQGYGYTF.

This clone showed up just a few times. The DNA for the CDR3 is TGTGCCAGTAGGAAGGCATTAGAGGCCGGGGAGCTGTTTTTT. Protein: CASRKALEAGELFF. This chain uses TRBV19 with TRBJ2-2, with D unresolved. Germline V gives CDR1 LNHDA, CDR2 SQIVND (reference sequence). CDR3 length: 14 residues. Trimming pared 6 bases from V and 6 bases from J, leaving 14 bases between.

There are a few counts of this clone. The rearrangement links TRBV14 to TRBJ2-7; D not certain. Germline V gene data show CDR1 as SGHDN and CDR2 as FVKESK. The CDR3 extends over 12 amino acids. V dropped 4 bases and J dropped 0 bases, with 4 bases sitting between them. The DNA of the CDR3 is TGTGCCAGCAGCCTTACCTCCTACGAGCAGTACTTC. Translating gives CASSLTSYEQYF.

The J gene is TRBJ2-7, the V gene TRBV10-3, with D possibly being TRBD2 (6 bases). The germline gives CDR1 ENHRY, CDR2 SYGVKD. This CDR3 is 14 amino acids long. V lost 6 bases, J lost 3 bases, and 15 bases lay in between. This CDR3 reads CAIRSSVSGYEQYF. In nucleotides, the CDR3 is TGTGCCATCAGGTCTAGCGTCTCCGGCTACGAGCAGTACTTC.

The chain uses TRBV14 and TRBJ2-2; 9 bases align to TRBD1. The length of the CDR3 is 17 residues. The germline V gene has CDR1 SGHDN and CDR2 FVKESK. V trimming: 0 bases; J trimming: 6 bases; junction bases outside the gene matches: 8. The CDR3, as DNA: TGTGCCAGCAGCCAAGAGTTCTGGACAGGGGACTCCGGGGAGCTGTTTTTT. This sequence encodes CASSQEFWTGDSGELFF. The full variable domain, its missing parts supplied by reference TRBV14 and TRBJ2-2, is EAGVTQFPSHSVIEKGQTVTLRCDPISGHDNLYWYRRVMGKEIKFLLHFVKESKQDESGMPNNRFLAERTGGTYSTLKVQPAELEDSGVYFCASSQEFWTGDSGELFFGEGSRLTVL.

V gene TRBV28 combines with J gene TRBJ2-2; 7 bases map to TRBD2. The CDR3 spans 14 residues. The J segment lost 5 bases and the V segment lost 1 base, leaving 1 base of the junction unmatched. Germline V gene lookup returns CDR1 MDHEN and CDR2 SYDVKM. The CDR3 region has the DNA TGTGCCAGCAGTTTATACGGGGGGACCGGGGAGCTGTTTTTT. Amino acid sequence: CASSLYGGTGELFF.

The rearrangement links TRBV28 to TRBJ1-2; D not resolved. From germline, CDR1 is MDHEN and CDR2 SYDVKM. V lost 6 bases to trimming and J lost 3 bases, with 8 bases between them. The CDR3 extends over 12 amino acids. The CDR3 sequence is CASSRLYYGYTF. The CDR3, as DNA: TGTGCCAGCAGCCGACTATACTATGGCTACACCTTC.

This chain links TRBV28 with TRBJ1-2; 8 bases agree with TRBD1. The germline CDR1 and CDR2 sequences are MDHEN and SYDVKM. This CDR3 has 14 amino acids. The trim removed 6 bases at V and 8 bases at J, leaving 11 bases unmatched. The CDR3: CASSRDRGSLGYTF. CDR3 nucleotide sequence: TGTGCCAGCAGCCGAGACAGGGGCTCCTTGGGCTACACCTTC.

This clone turned up a few times. The V call is TRBV5-1, the J call TRBJ2-2; TRBD1 aligns across 10 bases. Trimming removed 4 bases from V and 1 base from J; junction bases left unmatched: 4. Germline V gene lookup returns CDR1 SGHRS and CDR2 YFSETQ. The CDR3 loop spans 16 amino acids. The CDR3 region is CASSDGTGVNTGELFF. The CDR3 DNA is TGCGCCAGCAGCGACGGGACAGGGGTGAACACCGGGGAGCTGTTTTTT.

The chain links TRBV7-9 to TRBJ1-6; D is perhaps TRBD1 (6 bases). Trimming removed 5 bases at V and 7 bases at J, with 9 bases between. CDR3 length: 13 amino acids. Germline V lookup: CDR1 SEHNR, CDR2 FQNEAQ (reference sequence). CDR3 DNA: TGTGCCAGCAGCGCCCAGGGGAATTCACCCCTCCACTTT. Translating it yields CASSAQGNSPLHF.

This clone was detected a few times. DNA of the CDR3: TGTGCCAGCAGCTCGAGCCATGGGGCGGGAACTGAAGCTTTCTTT. Protein product: CASSSSHGAGTEAFF. The rearrangement links TRBV11-3 to TRBJ1-1; D is possibly TRBD1 (5 bases). The CDR3 covers 15 residues. Germline V gives CDR1 SGHNT, CDR2 YENEEA. The V end was cut by 4 bases, the J end by 5 bases, with 17 bases between.

The chain carries TRBV13 and TRBJ2-7; D remains unclear. CDR1 is PRHDT and CDR2 is FYEKMQ in the germline V gene (reference sequence). This CDR3 has 12 residues. Deletions cut 5 bases from V and 7 bases from J, with 12 bases between. The CDR3 sequence is CASSVSVGEQYF. The DNA for the CDR3 is TGTGCCAGCAGCGTAAGTGTTGGAGAGCAGTACTTC.

The chain is built from TRBV4-2 and TRBJ2-3; 9 positions agree with TRBD2. The length of the CDR3 is 17 residues. Losses at the gene ends were 1 base for V and 5 bases for J; bases not matched to a gene: 10. Germline loops: CDR1 LGHNA, CDR2 YNFKEQ. In nucleotides, the CDR3 is TGTGCCAGCAGCCAAGGAAACAGCGGGAGGTCCGTAGATACGCAGTATTTT. This translates into CASSQGNSGRSVDTQYF.

This chain joins TRBV7-3 and TRBJ2-5, with 14 nucleotides matching TRBD2. With V trimmed by 5 bases and J by 4 bases, 3 bases remained unmatched. Germline CDR1 is SGHTA and CDR2 is FQGTGA. The CDR3 consists of 15 residues. This chain's CDR3 is CASSAGLAGGETQYF. DNA of the CDR3: TGTGCCAGCAGCGCCGGACTAGCGGGAGGAGAGACCCAGTACTTC.

This clone was seen more than once but under ten times. This chain uses TRBV6-5 with TRBJ2-7; 9 bases line up with TRBD2. Per the germline V gene, CDR1 is MNHEY and CDR2 is SVGAGI. The CDR3 runs 15 residues. V was clipped by 3 bases and J by 4 bases; unmatched bases: 7. The chain's CDR3 is CASSYQAGGGYEQYF. The CDR3 bases are TGTGCCAGCAGTTATCAAGCGGGAGGCGGTTACGAGCAGTACTTC.